Shown below are 25 T cell receptor beta chains from a single sample sequenced in a study of blood T cell repertoires in COVID-19. The protocol was immunoSEQ multiplex PCR, while the TCRdb copy is restricted to in-frame clones and leaves out a portion. The sample contains 75,000 to 95,000 clones, around 83% of which appear only once. Sequencing was carried out using peripheral blood. The receptors shown here come from a man in his 60s with acute or convalescent COVID-19.

The genes are TRBV15 and TRBJ1-3; D is unclear. With 0 bases removed from V and 0 bases from J, the gap between germline ends came to 9 bases. From germline, CDR1 is LNHNV and CDR2 YYDKDF (reference sequence). The CDR3 extends over 16 amino acids. DNA of the CDR3: TGTGCCACCAGCAGAGATCTGGGCAACTCTGGAAACACCATATATTTT. This sequence encodes CATSRDLGNSGNTIYF.

The chain employs TRBV4-3 and TRBJ2-1; D remains ambiguous. CDR3 size: 13 residues. Trimming took off 3 bases at V and 9 bases at J, with 12 bases between the two ends. CDR1 is LGHNA, CDR2 YSLEER, per germline. The CDR3 loop is CASSHRLSREQFF. The CDR3 bases are TGCGCCAGCAGCCACAGACTCAGTCGTGAGCAGTTCTTC.

The CDR3 here is CASSLGQGVLYEQYV. In DNA, the CDR3 is TGTGCCAGCAGCTTGGGGCAGGGGGTATTGTACGAGCAGTACGTC. The rearrangement uses TRBV5-5 and TRBJ2-7; TRBD1 matches 7 bases. Germline-derived CDR1 and CDR2 are SGHKS and YYEKEE (reference sequence). The CDR3 is made up of 15 amino acids. J gave up 4 bases and V 0 bases, and 7 bases lay outside the gene matches.

The genes are TRBV4-1 and TRBJ1-1; D might be TRBD1 (6 bases). The CDR3 sequence is 14 residues long. Trimming took 1 base from V and 2 from J, leaving 8 bases between them. Germline values: CDR1 MGHRA, CDR2 YSYEKL. For the CDR3, the DNA is TGCGCCAGCAGCCAAGTGGACAGTAACACTGAAGCTTTCTTT. The encoded protein is CASSQVDSNTEAFF.

The gene calls are TRBV11-2 and TRBJ1-4, with D maybe TRBD1 (5 bases). V lost 5 bases to trimming and J lost 2 bases, with 12 bases between them. Germline-derived CDR1 and CDR2 are SGHAT and FQNNGV. This CDR3 is 15 amino acids long. The DNA for the CDR3 is TGTGCCAGCAGCCCTTACCAGGGTACTAATGAAAAACTGTTTTTT. Translated, it gives CASSPYQGTNEKLFF. Together with reference TRBV11-2 and TRBJ1-4, the CDR3 gives the full variable domain: EAGVAQSPRYKIIEKRQSVAFWCNPISGHATLYWYQQILGQGPKLLIQFQNNGVVDDSQLPKDRFSAERLKGVDSTLKIQPAKLEDSAVYLCASSPYQGTNEKLFFGSGTQLSVL.

V usage is TRBV6-6 and J usage is TRBJ2-1; D ambiguous. CDR1 and CDR2 from the germline V gene are MNHNY and SVGAGI (reference sequence). The CDR3 totals 16 residues. V was trimmed by 6 bases and J by 4 bases, leaving 19 bases between them. This chain's CDR3 is CASRPGSGRIYNEQFF. Written as DNA, the CDR3 is TGTGCCAGCAGACCTGGGTCAGGTAGAATATACAATGAGCAGTTCTTC.

This clone was found a few times. The chain uses TRBV12-1 and TRBJ2-5; the table's D call TRBD2 went unverified against the DNA. TRBV12-1 is a known pseudogene. The CDR3 runs 15 residues. Written as DNA, the CDR3 is TGTGCCAGCAGCTTCCGGGTCTTTGGGCAAGAGACCCAGTACTTC. Residues: CASSFRVFGQETQYF.

The rearrangement joins TRBV7-2 to TRBJ1-5; no firm D call. The CDR3 is made up of 16 amino acids. Trimming stripped 5 bases from V and 0 bases from J, with 14 bases between. The germline CDR1 and CDR2 sequences are SGHTA and FQGNSA. CDR3 DNA: TGTGCCAGCAGCCCAAGGACGGGGAATAGCAATCAGCCCCAGCATTTT. It yields the protein CASSPRTGNSNQPQHF.

The chain couples TRBV27 to TRBJ1-6; weak D call: TRBD1 (5 bases). Looked up from germline, CDR1 is MNHEY and CDR2 is SMNVEV (reference sequence). The CDR3 extends over 17 amino acids. The V and J ends lost 2 bases and 5 bases respectively, with 16 bases between them. The CDR3 nucleotides read TGTGCCAGCAGTTTACTTCAGGGCCCAATCAATAATTCACCCCTCCACTTT. This translates into CASSLLQGPINNSPLHF.

In its sample, this clone was seen once. The chain combines TRBV27 with TRBJ1-2; D unresolved. The CDR3 loop spans 16 amino acids. Trimming left V 6 bases short and J 3 bases short, with 20 bases between. CDR1 is MNHEY, CDR2 SMNVEV, per germline (reference sequence). CDR3 loop: CASRGPPPGGDYGYTF. As DNA, the CDR3 is TGTGCCAGCAGAGGTCCGCCTCCGGGCGGGGACTATGGCTACACCTTC.

This sequence joins TRBV18 and TRBJ2-4, with D perhaps TRBD1 (6 bases). V lost 3 bases and J lost 3, with 12 bases in between. Germline-derived CDR1 and CDR2 are KGHSH and LQKENI. The CDR3 spans 15 residues. The CDR3 loop reads CASSPATGNKNIQYF. For the CDR3, the DNA is TGTGCCAGCTCACCGGCTACAGGGAACAAAAACATTCAGTACTTC.

About this clone: Sequence at one end of the junction differs from germline and may be a read error. The chain recombines TRBV7-7 with TRBJ2-5, with D unclear. Germline CDR1 reads SSHAT; CDR2 reads FNYEAQ (reference sequence). The CDR3 loop spans 14 amino acids. CDR3: CASSLLPSVETQYF. Written as DNA, the CDR3 is TGTGCTAGCAGCTTACTACCGTCGGTCGAGACCCAGTACTTC.

The chain combines TRBV18 with TRBJ2-5, with no clear D. The V end was cut by 3 bases, the J end by 0 bases, with 2 bases between. The germline V gene has CDR1 KGHSH and CDR2 LQKENI. The CDR3 length is 12 residues. This chain's CDR3 is CASSPYQETQYF. CDR3 sequence (DNA): TGTGCCAGCTCACCCTACCAAGAGACCCAGTACTTC.

This clone was found once. The chain couples TRBV6-5 to TRBJ1-6, with D hard to call. CDR1 is MNHEY and CDR2 is SVGAGI in the germline V gene. V was trimmed by 6 bases and J by 5 bases, leaving 11 bases between them. This CDR3 has 14 residues. CDR3 DNA sequence: TGTGCCAGCAGCCAGACAACGGATAATTCACCCCTCCACTTT. Protein product: CASSQTTDNSPLHF.

The gene calls are TRBV3-1 (or the pseudogene TRBV3-2) and TRBJ1-6; the match to TRBD1 covers 7 bases. V was clipped by 2 bases and J by 4 bases; unmatched bases: 8. The CDR3 is 17 residues long. Per germline, CDR1 LGHDT and CDR2 YNNKEL (reference sequence). The CDR3 region has the DNA TGTGCCAGCAGCCAATTGAACAGGGGCCCGTATAATTCACCCCTCCACTTT. Its protein product is CASSQLNRGPYNSPLHF.

The gene calls are TRBV3-1 (or the pseudogene TRBV3-2) and TRBJ1-3, with no clear D. This CDR3 is built from 14 residues. V lost 1 base, J lost 3 bases, and 7 bases lay in between. Germline values: CDR1 LGHDT, CDR2 YNNKEL (reference sequence). CDR3 bases: TGTGCCAGCAGCCAAGCCCGAGTTGGAAACACCATATATTTT. Translation: CASSQARVGNTIYF.

The chain is built from TRBV20-1 and TRBJ2-5; 10 bases map to TRBD2. The CDR3 has 16 amino acids. The germline V gene encodes CDR1 DFQATT and CDR2 SNEGSKA (reference sequence). V trimming: 3 bases; J trimming: 1 base; junction bases outside the gene matches: 8. CDR3 DNA sequence: TGCAGTGCTAGTTTTAGCGGGGGGACTCTCCAAGAGACCCAGTACTTC. Translated: CSASFSGGTLQETQYF.

The chain is built from TRBV28 and TRBJ1-1; D not certain. Trimming stripped 6 bases from V and 1 base from J, with 15 bases between. Germline loops: CDR1 MDHEN, CDR2 SYDVKM. The CDR3 is 15 amino acids. CDR3 sequence reads: CASSHKYNWNTEAFF. CDR3 nucleotide sequence: TGTGCCAGCAGCCATAAGTATAACTGGAACACTGAAGCTTTCTTT.

The chain uses TRBV6-5 and TRBJ1-4; D uncertain. The V end lost 0 bases, the J end lost 5 bases, and 10 bases lay between the germline ends. The germline CDR1 and CDR2 sequences are MNHEY and SVGAGI. This CDR3 contains 15 residues. CDR3 residues: CASSYSNRGNEKLFF. In DNA form, the CDR3 reads TGTGCCAGCAGTTACTCGAACAGAGGGAATGAAAAACTGTTTTTT.

The chain has TRBV5-1 and TRBJ2-1; 11 nucleotides line up with TRBD1. Germline lookup yields CDR1 SGHRS and CDR2 YFSETQ. Trimming removed 7 bases from V and 9 bases from J; junction bases left unmatched: 6. The CDR3 covers 13 residues. The DNA for the CDR3 is TGCGCCAGCGTAGGACAGGGGGCTGTTGAGCAGTTCTTC. Translation: CASVGQGAVEQFF. The complete variable domain, with remaining parts taken from reference TRBV5-1 and TRBJ2-1, reads KAGVTQTPRYLIKTRGQQVTLSCSPISGHRSVSWYQQTPGQGLQFLFEYFSETQRNKGNFPGRFSGRQFSNSRSEMNVSTLELGDSALYLCASVGQGAVEQFFGPGTRLTVL.

The V gene is TRBV20-1, the J gene TRBJ2-1, with D unclear. CDR1 DFQATT and CDR2 SNEGSKA come from the germline V gene (reference sequence). The V end was cut by 3 bases, the J end by 6 bases, with 3 bases between. The CDR3 spans 10 residues. The CDR3 DNA sequence: TGCAGTGCTAGTCGCAATGAGCAGTTCTTC. As protein: CSASRNEQFF.

This chain uses TRBV5-1 with TRBJ1-1, with 11 bases aligning to TRBD1. After removal of 0 bases from V and 4 bases from J, the junction contained 5 bases not matched to a gene. CDR1 SGHRS and CDR2 YFSETQ come from the germline V gene. CDR3 length: 16 residues. The CDR3 spells CASSLGTGGATTEAFF. DNA of the CDR3: TGCGCCAGCAGCTTGGGGACAGGGGGCGCGACCACTGAAGCTTTCTTT.

V and J are TRBV7-8 and TRBJ2-7; TRBD1 matches at 8 bases. Germline CDR1 and CDR2: SGHVS and FQNEAQ. Trimming at V came to 6 bases and at J to 0 bases, leaving 10 bases not matched to a gene. The CDR3 is made up of 16 amino acids. The CDR3 loop is CASRRPGGRGSYEQYF. The DNA of the CDR3 is TGTGCCAGCAGAAGACCAGGGGGCCGGGGCTCCTACGAGCAGTACTTC.

As concerns this clone: Other DNA variants within this sample encode the same CDR3. This chain joins TRBV3-1 (or the pseudogene TRBV3-2) and TRBJ1-2, with D possibly matching TRBD1 (5 bases). Per the germline V gene, CDR1 is LGHDT and CDR2 is YNNKEL (reference sequence). V lost 2 bases and J 1 base, leaving 5 bases between the germline ends. The CDR3 is 13 residues long. The CDR3 here is CASSQQGNYGYTF. In DNA form, the CDR3 reads TGTGCCAGCAGCCAACAGGGTAACTATGGCTACACCTTC.

The V and J genes are TRBV5-1 and TRBJ2-3; D perhaps matches TRBD1 (5 bases). V lost 4 bases and J 1 base, leaving 16 bases between the germline ends. CDR3 length: 16 residues. Looked up from germline, CDR1 is SGHRS and CDR2 is YFSETQ. CDR3 sequence (DNA): TGCGCCAGCAGCCCCGGCCCTCAAGGGGGCACAGATACGCAGTATTTT. This sequence encodes CASSPGPQGGTDTQYF.